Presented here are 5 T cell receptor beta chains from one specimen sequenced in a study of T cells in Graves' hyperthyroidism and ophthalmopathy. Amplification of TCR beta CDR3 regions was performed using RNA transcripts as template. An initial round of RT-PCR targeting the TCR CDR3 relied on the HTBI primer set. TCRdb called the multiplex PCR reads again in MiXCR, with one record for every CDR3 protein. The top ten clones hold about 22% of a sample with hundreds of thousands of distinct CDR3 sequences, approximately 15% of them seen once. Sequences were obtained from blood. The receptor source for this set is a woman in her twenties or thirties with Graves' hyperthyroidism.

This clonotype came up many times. The CDR3 DNA reads as TGTGCCAGCAGGAGCAGGGGCGATTCACCCCTCCACTTT. Amino acids: CASRSRGDSPLHF. This rearrangement joins TRBV2 to TRBJ1-6; TRBD1 is a possible D gene (6 bases). CDR3 length equals 13 residues. Trimming removed 6 bases from V and 8 bases from J, with 11 bases in between. Germline CDR1 reads SNHLY; CDR2 reads FYNNEI.

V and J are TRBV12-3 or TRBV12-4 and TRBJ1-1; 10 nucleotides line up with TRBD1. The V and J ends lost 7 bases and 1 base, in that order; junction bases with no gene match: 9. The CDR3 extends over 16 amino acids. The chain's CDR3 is CASTPGQGIGNTEAFF. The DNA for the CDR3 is TGTGCCAGCACCCCGGGACAGGGGATTGGGAACACTGAAGCTTTCTTT.

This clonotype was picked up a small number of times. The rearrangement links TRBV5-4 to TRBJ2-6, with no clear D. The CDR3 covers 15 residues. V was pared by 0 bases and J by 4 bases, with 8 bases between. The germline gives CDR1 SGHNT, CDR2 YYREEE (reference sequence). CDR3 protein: CASSLGPTGANVLTF. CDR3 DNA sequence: TGTGCCAGCAGCTTGGGACCGACAGGGGCCAACGTCCTGACTTTC.

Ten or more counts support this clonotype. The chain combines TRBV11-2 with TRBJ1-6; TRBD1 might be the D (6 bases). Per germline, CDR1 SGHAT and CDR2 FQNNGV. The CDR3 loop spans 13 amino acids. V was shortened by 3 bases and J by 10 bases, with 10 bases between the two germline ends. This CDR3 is CASSLGRGSPLHF. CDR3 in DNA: TGTGCCAGCAGCTTGGGCAGGGGATCACCCCTCCACTTT. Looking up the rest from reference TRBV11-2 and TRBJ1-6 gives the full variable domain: EAGVAQSPRYKIIEKRQSVAFWCNPISGHATLYWYQQILGQGPKLLIQFQNNGVVDDSQLPKDRFSAERLKGVDSTLKIQPAKLEDSAVYLCASSLGRGSPLHFGNGTRLTVT.

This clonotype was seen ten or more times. CDR3 sequence reads: CASRLTVADTQYF. CDR3 coding DNA: TGTGCCAGCAGGCTCACGGTCGCAGATACGCAGTATTTT. The V call is TRBV2, the J call TRBJ2-3; D gene unclear. Germline CDR1 SNHLY, CDR2 FYNNEI. Trimming removed 6 bases from V and 4 bases from J, with 11 bases in between. The CDR3 consists of 13 residues. Full variable domain (remainder filled in from reference TRBV2 and TRBJ2-3): EPEVTQTPSHQVTQMGQEVILRCVPISNHLYFYWYRQILGQKVEFLVSFYNNEISEKSEIFDDQFSVERPDGSNFTLKIRSTKLEDSAMYFCASRLTVADTQYFGPGTRLTVL.